Given below is one T cell receptor beta chain in context. This sample was included in a study of blood T cell repertoires in COVID-19. In the study overall: The United States, Italy and Spain were the sources of the acute and convalescent COVID-19 samples.

Method: immunoSEQ multiplex PCR; TCRdb's copy keeps in-frame clones and lacks some. Among approximately 500,000 clones, 75% to 90% were seen once, and the ten largest hold approximately 0.9%. Seattle participants joined during active infection and were tracked over time. The CDR3 consists of 13 residues. V lost 4 bases and J 0 bases, leaving 7 bases between the germline ends. CDR1 and CDR2 from the germline V gene are SNHLY and FYNNEI. This sequence originates from a man between 18 and 29 years old with COVID-19, enrolled during active disease. This chain joins TRBV2 and TRBJ2-7; TRBD2 might be the D (6 bases). The specimen was peripheral blood. The CDR3 region is CASSGRGSYEQYF. The CDR3 nucleotides are TGTGCCAGCAGTGGGCGGGGCTCCTACGAGCAGTACTTC.